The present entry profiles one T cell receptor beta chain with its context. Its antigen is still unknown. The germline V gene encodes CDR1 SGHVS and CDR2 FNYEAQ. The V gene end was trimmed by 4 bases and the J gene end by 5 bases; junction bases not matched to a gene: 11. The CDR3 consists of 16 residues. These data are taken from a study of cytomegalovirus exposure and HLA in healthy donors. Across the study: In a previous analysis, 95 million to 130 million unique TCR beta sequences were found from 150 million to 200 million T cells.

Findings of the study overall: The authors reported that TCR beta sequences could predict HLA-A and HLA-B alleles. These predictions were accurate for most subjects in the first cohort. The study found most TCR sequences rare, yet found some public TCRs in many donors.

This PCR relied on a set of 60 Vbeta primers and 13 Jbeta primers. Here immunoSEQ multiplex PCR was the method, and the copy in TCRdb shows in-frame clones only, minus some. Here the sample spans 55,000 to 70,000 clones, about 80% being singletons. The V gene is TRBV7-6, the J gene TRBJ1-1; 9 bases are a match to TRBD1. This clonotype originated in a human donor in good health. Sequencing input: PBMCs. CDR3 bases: TGTGCCAGCAGCTGGGGCGCCGGGACAGGGAAAACTGAAGCTTTCTTT. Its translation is CASSWGAGTGKTEAFF.